A selection of T cell receptor beta chains follows, all from one sample in a study of regulatory T cells. Libraries were prepared by immunoSEQ multiplex PCR; TCRdb keeps only in-frame clonotypes and omits some of them. The data show about 35,000 clones, with 75% to 90% seen just once and 2.4% held by the top ten. The sequenced sample was conventional CD4+ T cells sorted from blood. These receptors were taken from a young adult with CD3G deficiency. The CDR3 runs from the conserved cysteine through the conserved F or W. A D gene is named only where the DNA matches it firmly. Part of the rows lack a size; the others show once, few, many or a class for expanded clones.

v_call	d_call	clone_size	j_call	cdr3_nt	cdr3_aa
TRBV6-1	-	-	TRBJ1-4	TGTGCCAGCAGTGACGACGCAAAACTGTTTTTT	CASSDDAKLFF
TRBV6-1	TRBD2	-	TRBJ2-7	TGTGCCAGCAGAGAGAGGACTAGCGGGAGCGAGCAGTACTTC	CASRERTSGSEQYF
TRBV7-9	-	few	TRBJ2-3	TGTGCCAGCAGTTTGGGGGTAGGAAATACGCAGTATTTT	CASSLGVGNTQYF
TRBV27	-	-	TRBJ2-7	TGTGCCAGCAGTTTGGCGGCAGGGGACGAGCAGTACTTC	CASSLAAGDEQYF
TRBV28	-	-	TRBJ2-1	TGTGCCAGCAGCCTCCAGGTTAATGAGCAGTTCTTC	CASSLQVNEQFF
TRBV11-2	-	-	TRBJ2-6	TGTGCCAGCAGCCGGGACAGGGCCAACGTCCTGACTTTC	CASSRDRANVLTF
TRBV6-1	-	-	TRBJ1-5	TGTGCCAGCAGTGTCGACAGGTATCAGCCCCAGCATTTT	CASSVDRYQPQHF
TRBV28	TRBD2	-	TRBJ2-5	TGTGCCAGCAGTTCAAAACGTAGCGGGAGGGATGAGACCCAGTACTTC	CASSSKRSGRDETQYF
TRBV10-3	TRBD1	-	TRBJ2-5	TGTGCCACCCAAGCTGGCGGGACAGGGGTCCCAGAGACCCAGTACTTC	CATQAGGTGVPETQYF
TRBV18	-	-	TRBJ2-7	TGTGCCAGCTCACCAGGGCAAGGTTCCGAGCAGTACTTC	CASSPGQGSEQYF
TRBV28	-	-	TRBJ2-2	TGTGCCAGCAGTGCGCCACTTAGGCCCCCCGGGGAGCTGTTTTTT	CASSAPLRPPGELFF
TRBV5-1	-	-	TRBJ2-1	TGCGCCAGCAGCTCCGGGGGCGGGGGTTCCTACAATGAGCAGTTCTTC	CASSSGGGGSYNEQFF
TRBV28	-	once	TRBJ2-7	TGTGCCAGCAGTAAGACTCTCTACGAGCAGTACTTC	CASSKTLYEQYF
TRBV28	TRBD1	-	TRBJ1-2	TGTGCCAGCAGTACCGGGACAGGATATGGCTACACCTTC	CASSTGTGYGYTF
TRBV7-9	TRBD2	-	TRBJ2-7	TGTGCCAGCAGCTTAGCGGGACTAGATGTCGAGCAGTACTTC	CASSLAGLDVEQYF
TRBV28	-	-	TRBJ1-1	TGTGCCAGCAGTTCAATAGGGGGGGAGTGGACTGAAGCTTTCTTT	CASSSIGGEWTEAFF
TRBV11-2	-	-	TRBJ1-5	TGTGCCAGCAGCTTAGATCGCCAGGGCACCCAGCATTTT	CASSLDRQGTQHF
TRBV10-3	-	-	TRBJ2-7	TGTGCCATCAGTGAGAGCCCGGGGGCCGAGCAGTACTTC	CAISESPGAEQYF
TRBV4-1	-	-	TRBJ2-1	TGCGCCAGCAGCCAAGAATTGAGGGGGGTGCGGAGTCGCAATGAGCAGTTCTTC	CASSQELRGVRSRNEQFF
TRBV7-9	-	-	TRBJ2-5	TGTGCCAGCAGCTCGGCTGCTGAAGAGACCCAGTACTTC	CASSSAAEETQYF
TRBV6-1	-	-	TRBJ1-4	TGTGCCAGCAGAAAGTGGGGGGGAGGTAATGAAAAACTGTTTTTT	CASRKWGGGNEKLFF
TRBV28	-	-	TRBJ1-1	TGTGCCAGCAGTTTGGAACCTAGGAACACTGAAGCTTTCTTT	CASSLEPRNTEAFF
TRBV6-1	-	-	TRBJ1-5	TGTGCCAGCAGTCCGTCAGCCTATCAGCCCCAGCATTTT	CASSPSAYQPQHF
TRBV19	TRBD2	-	TRBJ2-1	TGTGCCAGTAGCGGCGAAGCTAGCGGGAGTATCAATGAGCAGTTCTTC	CASSGEASGSINEQFF
TRBV7-2	TRBD2	-	TRBJ2-3	TGTGCCAGCAGCTTAGGCCTAGCGGGCGGCACAGATACGCAGTATTTT	CASSLGLAGGTDTQYF
TRBV6-1	-	-	TRBJ1-1	TGTGCCAGCAGAACCCCGCCAAGAGGTGAAGCTTTCTTT	CASRTPPRGEAFF
TRBV5-1	TRBD1	-	TRBJ2-2	TGCGCCAGCTCCCGGGACAGCGCGAACACCGGGGAGCTGTTTTTT	CASSRDSANTGELFF
TRBV7-2	-	-	TRBJ1-3	TGTGCCAGCAGCCGGGACACTAGCTCTGGAAACACCATATATTTT	CASSRDTSSGNTIYF
TRBV6-6	-	-	TRBJ1-3	TGTGCCAGCAGTGCGGGGGGGGCTGGAAACACCATATATTTT	CASSAGGAGNTIYF
TRBV6-1	-	-	TRBJ2-7	TGTGCCAGCAGCCCCAACCGGGTTGGGTCCTACGAGCAGTACTTC	CASSPNRVGSYEQYF
TRBV6-6	-	-	TRBJ1-1	TGTGCCAGCAGTTACCTCTCGGGCACTGAAGCTTTCTTT	CASSYLSGTEAFF
TRBV27	TRBD1	-	TRBJ1-4	TGTGCCAGCAGCAGGGGGCGCGGTGAAAAACTGTTTTTT	CASSRGRGEKLFF
TRBV5-1	-	-	TRBJ1-2	TGCGCCAGCAGCTTGGCCGGGGGCGCGGGATATGGCTACACCTTC	CASSLAGGAGYGYTF
TRBV19	TRBD2	-	TRBJ2-1	TGTGCCAGTAGTTCCATCAGCGGGAGATGGGCCTACAATGAGCAGTTCTTC	CASSSISGRWAYNEQFF
TRBV6-1	-	-	TRBJ2-3	TGTGCCAGCAGCGGGGATTGGAGCACAGATACGCAGTATTTT	CASSGDWSTDTQYF
TRBV11-2	-	-	TRBJ2-7	TGTGCCAGCAGCATCGAGGGGGGCTTCTACGAGCAGTACTTC	CASSIEGGFYEQYF
TRBV10-3	-	-	TRBJ2-7	TGTGCCATCAGTGACCCTAAAGAGGACGGAAAGCAGTACTTC	CAISDPKEDGKQYF
TRBV13	-	-	TRBJ2-3	TGTGCCAGCAGCGCAAGGCAGGGTTCCAGCACAGATACGCAGTATTTT	CASSARQGSSTDTQYF
TRBV6-1	-	-	TRBJ2-7	TGTGCCAGCAGTGAGTCCAGGGGCCACGAGCAGTACTTC	CASSESRGHEQYF
TRBV7-2	-	-	TRBJ2-3	TGTGCCAGCAGCTTACGGGGGCGCACAGATACGCAGTATTTT	CASSLRGRTDTQYF
TRBV5-1	TRBD2	-	TRBJ2-2	TGCGCCAGCGGGAGCGGGAGTGTCACCGGGGAGCTGTTTTTT	CASGSGSVTGELFF
TRBV6-1	-	-	TRBJ1-2	TGTGCCAGCAGTGTGACGGAGGGTAATGGCTACACCTTC	CASSVTEGNGYTF
TRBV18	TRBD2	-	TRBJ2-7	TGTGCCAGCTCACCAAGCACGGGACTAGCGGGATCATACGAGCAGTACTTC	CASSPSTGLAGSYEQYF
TRBV5-1	-	-	TRBJ2-1	TGCGCCAGCAGCTTGGGGGACTTCCTCTACAATGAGCAGTTCTTC	CASSLGDFLYNEQFF
TRBV7-8	-	-	TRBJ2-3	TGTGCCAGCACCTTGGGGAGAACAGATACGCAGTATTTT	CASTLGRTDTQYF
TRBV18	-	-	TRBJ2-7	TGTGCCAGCTCACTACAGGGAGGCGAGCAGTACTTC	CASSLQGGEQYF
TRBV28	-	-	TRBJ2-3	TGTGCCAGCAGCAGTTTGAGGGGTTCAGATACGCAGTATTTT	CASSSLRGSDTQYF